The clone carrying this TCR beta chain showed up many times. The antigen is not known. Germline CDR1 reads SGHTA; CDR2 reads FQGNSA. The CDR3 consists of 11 residues. The V and J ends lost 5 bases and 8 bases respectively, with 8 bases between them. Time point denoted: patch test 1, 2 weeks after DPC sensitization. Noted treatment: therapeutic diphenylcyclopropenone sensitization with weekly scalp DPC. This specimen comes from a study of human T cells and chemical hapten exposure. Looking at the study overall: All through the approximately 26-week study, the scalp of each patient received diphenylcyclopropenone doses weekly. Study-wide results and limits: Following DPC sensitization, TCRs present above 1 in 1000 frequency showed no change.

The library tagged individual cDNA molecules with unique molecular identifiers. One entry per CDR3 protein results from TCRdb running MiXCR on the RACE reads. The sample lists about 71,000 distinct CDR3 sequences; approximately 9.4% were seen once. The source of this sequence is a middle-aged woman with alopecia areata. Some clones in this sample may be carry-over from other donors' samples. V is TRBV7-2 and J is TRBJ2-3, with D perhaps TRBD2 (5 bases). Sequencing used whole blood, obtained in connection with sensitization to the hapten diphenylcyclopropenone (DPC). The CDR3 DNA reads TGTGCCAGCAGCCCACGGGGTACGCAGTATTTT. Translation: CASSPRGTQYF.